The entry below describes one T cell receptor beta chain. Its antigen is currently unknown. These data originate in a study of T-cell memory formation after mild COVID-19. Across the whole study: There were largely donor-specific TCR clusters. Study findings and constraints: Later expanders leaned CD4+, whereas day 15 to 85 contracting clones were balanced CD4/CD8. Contracting CD4+ clones sat mainly in CM and EM; CD8+ in EMRA.

Trimming cost V 4 bases and J 0 bases; bases outside gene matches: 8. This CDR3 has 17 amino acids. Germline V gene sequence: CDR1 SGHRS, CDR2 YFSETQ. It was 5'RACE with constant-segment primers that produced the TCR alpha and TCR beta cDNA libraries, which carried sample barcodes and UMIs. Each CDR3 protein gets one entry after TCRdb re-called the 5' RACE reads with MiXCR. The sample shows 400,000 to 450,000 distinct CDR3 sequences, about 20% of them seen only once. Specimen: PBMCs or a T cell subset sorted from them (not recorded which). The sequence came from a man between 18 and 29 years old who had mild COVID-19 (a few samples of this study predate the infection). Cell type and time point are not known. The rearrangement links TRBV5-1 to TRBJ2-2; 8 bases fit TRBD1. The CDR3 sequence is CASSSGQGLSNTGELFF. CDR3 in DNA: TGCGCCAGCAGCAGCGGACAGGGCTTATCGAACACCGGGGAGCTGTTTTTT.